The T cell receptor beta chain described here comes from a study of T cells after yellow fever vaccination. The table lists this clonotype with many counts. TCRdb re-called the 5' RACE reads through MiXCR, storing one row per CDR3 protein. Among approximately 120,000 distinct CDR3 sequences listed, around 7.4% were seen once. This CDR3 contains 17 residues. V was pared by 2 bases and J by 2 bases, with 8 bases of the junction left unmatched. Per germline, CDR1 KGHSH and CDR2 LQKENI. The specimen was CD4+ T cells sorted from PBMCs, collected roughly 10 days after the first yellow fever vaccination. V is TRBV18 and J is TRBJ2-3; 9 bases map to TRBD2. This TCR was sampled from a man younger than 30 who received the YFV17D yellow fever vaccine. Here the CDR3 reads CASSPTILAGTTDTQYF. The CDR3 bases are TGTGCCAGCTCACCAACTATCCTAGCGGGGACCACAGATACGCAGTATTTT. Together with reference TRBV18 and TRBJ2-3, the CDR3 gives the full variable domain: NAGVMQNPRHLVRRRGQEARLRCSPMKGHSHVYWYRQLPEEGLKFMVYLQKENIIDESGMPKERFSAEFPKEGPSILRIQQVVRGDSAAYFCASSPTILAGTTDTQYFGPGTRLTVL.